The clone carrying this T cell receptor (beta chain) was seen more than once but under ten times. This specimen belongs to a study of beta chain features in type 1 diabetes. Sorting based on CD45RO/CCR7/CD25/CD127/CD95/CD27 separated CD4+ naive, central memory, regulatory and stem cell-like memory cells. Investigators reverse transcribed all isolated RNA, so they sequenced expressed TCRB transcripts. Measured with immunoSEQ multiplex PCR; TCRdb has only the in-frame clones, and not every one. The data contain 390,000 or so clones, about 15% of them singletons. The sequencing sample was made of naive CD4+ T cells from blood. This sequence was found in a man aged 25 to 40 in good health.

The DNA for the CDR3 is TGTGCCAGTAGTATCACAGCCTCCTACAATGAGCAGTTCTTC. Translation: CASSITASYNEQFF. This rearrangement joins TRBV19 to TRBJ2-1; D not resolved. Germline-derived CDR1 and CDR2 are LNHDA and SQIVND (reference sequence). The CDR3 length is 14 residues. Trimming left V 3 bases short and J 0 bases short, with 6 bases between. Full variable domain (remainder filled in from reference TRBV19 and TRBJ2-1): DGGITQSPKYLFRKEGQNVTLSCEQNLNHDAMYWYRQDPGQGLRLIYYSQIVNDFQKGDIAEGYSVSREKKESFPLTVTSAQKNPTAFYLCASSITASYNEQFFGPGTRLTVL.